In this sample, the clone carrying this T cell receptor beta chain turned up many times. Its cognate antigen is unknown. The junction does not match germline at one end; this may be a read error. This CDR3 contains 14 residues. Per germline, CDR1 SSHAT and CDR2 FNYEAQ (reference sequence). The data derive from a study of T cell repertoires in cytomegalovirus infection. About the research overall: From public TCR beta signatures came an indication of both CMV infection and matching HLA type.

TCRdb re-analysed the reads in MiXCR, keeping a single row per CDR3 protein. The repertoire holds fewer than 350,000 distinct CDR3 sequences, roughly 15% seen once, with around 12% in the top ten. Regarding the study as a whole: The cumulative frequency of public TCR beta families identified carriers of CMV plus the relevant HLA. The study found HLA-C-restricted CMV-specific TCR beta clonotypes dominating the ex vivo response.

The TCR sequence derives from a human donor in good health (CMV status not recorded). Some clones in this sample may be carry-over from other donors' samples. The sample taken for sequencing was PBMCs. V is TRBV7-7 and J is TRBJ2-1; 12 bases are a match to TRBD1. Here the CDR3 DNA reads TGTGCTAGCAGCGCGGGACAGGGGGCACGTGAGCAGTTCTTC. It codes for CASSAGQGAREQFF.